This T cell receptor beta chain emerged from a study of cytomegalovirus exposure and HLA in healthy donors. Study-wide results and caveats: For cytomegalovirus status, the classifier reportedly gave diagnoses with high specificity and sensitivity. A previous analysis found most TCR beta V segments productive roughly 87% or roughly 30% of the time. Follow-up analysis seemed to connect common viral pathogens with several of the most significant clusters identified.

A multiplex PCR was run with 60 Vbeta primers and 13 Jbeta primers. Libraries were prepared by immunoSEQ multiplex PCR; TCRdb keeps only in-frame clonotypes and omits some of them. The sample contains roughly 150,000 clones, roughly 70% of which appear only once. This clone has just a few counts. Its antigen is still unknown. Germline CDR1 and CDR2: SQVTM and ANQGSEA. The CDR3 contains 15 residues. Losses at the gene ends were 0 bases for V and 6 bases for J; bases not matched to a gene: 6. The sequence came from a male donor in good health and CMV-seronegative. Specimen: PBMCs. The chain recombines TRBV29-1 with TRBJ2-1; 9 bases fit TRBD2. CDR3 bases: TGCAGCGTTGAAGATTTCGTAGCGGGAGCCAATGAGCAGTTCTTC. Translation: CSVEDFVAGANEQFF.